This TCR beta chain stems from a study of technical replicates of blood from a handful of donors. V lost 0 bases and J 1 base, leaving 7 bases between the germline ends. The CDR3 length is 15 residues. The germline V gene encodes CDR1 SGHRS and CDR2 YFSETQ. TCRdb's copy holds only in-frame clones and misses some; the assay was immunoSEQ multiplex PCR. There are 56,000 or so clones in the sample; 90% to 95% occur only once, and about 3% lies in the top ten. The rearrangement joins TRBV5-1 to TRBJ2-2, with D perhaps TRBD2 (6 bases). Sequenced material: PBMCs. The receptor was isolated from a human donor in good health. Some clones in this sample may be carry-over from other donors' samples. The CDR3 loop reads CASSLAGGNTGELFF. The CDR3 DNA reads as TGCGCCAGCAGCTTGGCCGGGGGGAACACCGGGGAGCTGTTTTTT.